This T cell receptor beta chain derives from a study of cytomegalovirus exposure and HLA in healthy donors. Broader study findings: Per published reports, the classifier diagnosed cytomegalovirus status with high specificity and sensitivity. Looking again later, the authors saw that most CMV-associated TCR beta chains seemed HLA-restricted.

Of note for this clone: Its specificity is unknown.

Germline assignment: CDR1 LNHDA and CDR2 SQIVND (reference sequence). Trimming removed 1 base from V and 5 bases from J; junction bases left unmatched: 4. The CDR3 is made up of 14 amino acids. PCR employed 60 Vbeta and 13 Jbeta primers. The data were produced by immunoSEQ multiplex PCR, yet TCRdb's version contains in-frame clones alone and is incomplete. The sample holds around 130,000 clones, 82% seen once. The genes are TRBV19 and TRBJ2-5; 7 bases align to TRBD1. The sample consisted of PBMCs. This TCR derives from a boy aged 5 to 17 in good health and CMV-seronegative. The CDR3 loop reads CASSIVQGIETQYF. In DNA, the CDR3 is TGTGCCAGTAGTATAGTACAGGGGATTGAGACCCAGTACTTC.